This T cell receptor beta chain was captured in a study of T-cell reconstitution after alpha-beta-depleted transplantation in children (dated by TCRdb to 2016 to 2018). Regarding the study in general: T-cell immune reconstitution after TCRalphabeta/CD19-depleted allogeneic hematopoietic cell transplantation in children was quantitatively tracked in the study by means of TCR repertoire profiling.

Based on the germline V gene, the CDR1 and CDR2 sequences are SGDLS and YYNGEE. The CDR3 holds 17 amino acids from the cysteine to the phenylalanine. The retained sequence is limited to the CDR3, 51 bases, with the frame set at the first base. V and J are truncated by 3 bases and 0 bases respectively, leaving an intervening sequence of 17 bases. The library was prepared using PCR. Instrument on record: Illumina HiSeq 2500. Molecular barcoding was employed in the preparation of TCR libraries, with unique molecular identifiers being used to normalize TCRbeta repertoire quantification. TCRdb took the public reads, trimmed them with fastp at Q25, ran MiXCR for clone calling and kept in-frame beta chains. Every distinct CDR3 protein forms one entry, paired with its most common genes and DNA. In this sample the table shows more than 450,000 distinct CDR3 sequences, around 18% of which occur a single time. The top ten constitute 3.3% of the sample.

In the case of this clonotype: Its antigen is currently not known. Nothing much larger sits one base from this clone, and base qualities are not available.

The source material was PBMCs from the stem cell graft donor, sampled from the stem cell graft. In this chain, TRBV9 is recombined with TRBJ2-3, with TRBD2 tentatively as D gene (5 bases match). The origin of this receptor is a human donor who donated a stem cell graft to a child with acute lymphoblastic leukemia. CDR3 reads: CASSAGVTKPSTDTQYF. The nucleotide sequence reads as follows: TGTGCCAGCAGCGCCGGGGTGACTAAACCTAGCACAGATACGCAGTATTTT.